A selection of T cell receptor beta chains follows, all from one sample in a study of T-cell memory formation after mild COVID-19. MiXCR, applied by TCRdb to the 5' RACE reads, yields one record per CDR3 protein. This sample has about 190,000 distinct CDR3 sequences, with roughly a tenth found just once. The sequencing input was PBMCs or a T cell subset sorted from them (not recorded which). These receptors all come from a young man who had mild COVID-19 (a few samples of this study predate the infection). Cell type and time point are not known. CDR3s leave out the opening cysteine and the closing phenylalanine or tryptophan.

len	v_gene	j_gene	CDR3aa
14	TRBV9	TRBJ2-5	ASSVGSAGLEETQY
15	TRBV27	TRBJ2-6	ASSLIDRASGANVLT
11	TRBV29-1	TRBJ2-1	SSGAHSHNEQF
13	TRBV12-3/TRBV12-4	TRBJ2-1	ASSPGTSGGNEQF
14	TRBV9	TRBJ2-3	ASSPRSLTSTDTQY
13	TRBV7-9	TRBJ2-5	ASSPRLAGVETQY
11	TRBV20-1	TRBJ1-5	SAREEGGGPQH
11	TRBV18	TRBJ1-1	ASSQGTSTEAF
12	TRBV19	TRBJ1-5	ASTTGEKSQPQH
15	TRBV4-3	TRBJ1-3	ASSQAWTGAGGNTIY
13	TRBV20-1	TRBJ2-1	SARDRGGSYNEQF
13	TRBV3-1	TRBJ2-7	ASSQFAGESYEQY
11	TRBV4-3	TRBJ1-6	ASSQQHNSPLH
11	TRBV11-2	TRBJ2-5	ASSFVFRETQY
10	TRBV7-2	TRBJ2-3	ASSLVFDTQY